This T cell receptor beta chain was found in a study of vaccination and CD4 T cells after COVID-19. The overall study: Post-vaccination samples were procured at a median of 72 days following dose two (range 14 to 241). Control cultures used a CEFX viral epitope pool, an HIV-1 Nef peptide pool, or no peptide.

Noted treatment: roughly ten-day PBMC culture with coronavirus spike peptide pools or control peptides (ViraFEST assay). Researchers collected the unexposed donor's CD4+ T cells before the COVID-19 pandemic (2011-2018). A word on this clonotype: The antigen is unknown.

Sequence data for DNA of cultured CD4+ T cells were generated by the Oncomine TCR Beta short-read assay. Each CDR3 protein is one row after TCRdb ran MiXCR on the PCR reads. The table has around 8,000 distinct CDR3 sequences, 40% to 55% seen once; the top ten hold approximately 15%. Germline V lookup: CDR1 SNHLY, CDR2 FYNNEI. Trimming cost V 6 bases and J 5 bases; bases outside gene matches: 8. This CDR3 spans 14 amino acids. The receptor was isolated from a human donor in good health. The rearrangement uses TRBV2 and TRBJ1-1, with 8 bases identical to TRBD1. Sequences were obtained from CD4+ T cells from blood, cultured in vitro. CDR3 amino acids: CASRTGEGSTEAFF. The CDR3 DNA follows: TGTGCCAGCAGGACAGGGGAAGGGAGTACTGAAGCTTTCTTT.